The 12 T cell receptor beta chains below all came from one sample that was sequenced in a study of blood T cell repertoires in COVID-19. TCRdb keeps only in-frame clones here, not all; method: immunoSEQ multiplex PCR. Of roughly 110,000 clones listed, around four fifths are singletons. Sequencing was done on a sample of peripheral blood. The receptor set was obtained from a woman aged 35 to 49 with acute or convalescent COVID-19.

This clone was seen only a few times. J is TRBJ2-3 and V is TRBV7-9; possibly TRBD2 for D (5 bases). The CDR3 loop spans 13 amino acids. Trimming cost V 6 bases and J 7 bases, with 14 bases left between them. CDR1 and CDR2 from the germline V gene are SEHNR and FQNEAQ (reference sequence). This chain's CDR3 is CASSFRGRNTQYF. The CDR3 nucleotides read TGTGCCAGCAGTTTTAGAGGGCGGAATACGCAGTATTTT. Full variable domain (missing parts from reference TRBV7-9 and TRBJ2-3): DTGVSQNPRHKITKRGQNVTFRCDPISEHNRLYWYRQTLGQGPEFLTYFQNEAQLEKSRLLSDRFSAERPKGSFSTLEIQRTEQGDSAMYLCASSFRGRNTQYFGPGTRLTVL.

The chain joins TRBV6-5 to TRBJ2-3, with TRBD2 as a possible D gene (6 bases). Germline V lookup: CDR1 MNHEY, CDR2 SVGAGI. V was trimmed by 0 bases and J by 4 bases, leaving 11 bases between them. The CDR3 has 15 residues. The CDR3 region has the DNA TGTGCCAGCAGTTACTCAGGGGACTCTTCAGATACGCAGTATTTT. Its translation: CASSYSGDSSDTQYF.

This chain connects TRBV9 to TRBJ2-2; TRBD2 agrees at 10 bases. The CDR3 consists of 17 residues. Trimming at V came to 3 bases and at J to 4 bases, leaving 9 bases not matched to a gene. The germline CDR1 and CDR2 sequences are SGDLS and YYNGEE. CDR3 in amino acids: CASSAAPGLATTGELFF. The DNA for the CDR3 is TGTGCCAGCAGCGCTGCTCCGGGACTAGCGACCACCGGGGAGCTGTTTTTT.

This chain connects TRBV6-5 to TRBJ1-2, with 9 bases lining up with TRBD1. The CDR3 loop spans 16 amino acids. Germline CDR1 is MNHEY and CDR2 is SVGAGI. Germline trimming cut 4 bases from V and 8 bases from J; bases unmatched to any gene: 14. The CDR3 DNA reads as TGTGCCAGCAGTTTTGGGACAGGGAGACCCCTTCGAGGCTACACCTTC. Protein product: CASSFGTGRPLRGYTF.

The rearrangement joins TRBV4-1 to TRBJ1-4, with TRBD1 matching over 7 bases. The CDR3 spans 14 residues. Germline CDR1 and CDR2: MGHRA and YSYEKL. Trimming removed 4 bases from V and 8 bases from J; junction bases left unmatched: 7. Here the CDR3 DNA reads TGCGCCAGCAGCCGGAGACAGGGCGGCGAAAAACTGTTTTTT. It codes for CASSRRQGGEKLFF.

The chain's CDR3 is CASSPPGWQGETQYF. CDR3 sequence (DNA): TGTGCCAGCTCACCACCAGGTTGGCAGGGAGAGACCCAGTACTTC. The chain carries TRBV18 and TRBJ2-5; TRBD1 might be the D (5 bases). Between the trimmed V and J ends, which lost 0 bases and 4 bases, there was a span of 12 bases. This CDR3 is built from 15 residues. Looked up from germline, CDR1 is KGHSH and CDR2 is LQKENI.

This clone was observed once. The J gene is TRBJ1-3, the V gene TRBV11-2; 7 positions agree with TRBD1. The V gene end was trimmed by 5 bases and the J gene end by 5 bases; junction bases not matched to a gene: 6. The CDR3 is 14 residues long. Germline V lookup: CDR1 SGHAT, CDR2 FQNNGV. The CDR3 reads CASSQGQNRNTIYF. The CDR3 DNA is TGTGCCAGCAGCCAGGGACAGAATCGAAACACCATATATTTT.

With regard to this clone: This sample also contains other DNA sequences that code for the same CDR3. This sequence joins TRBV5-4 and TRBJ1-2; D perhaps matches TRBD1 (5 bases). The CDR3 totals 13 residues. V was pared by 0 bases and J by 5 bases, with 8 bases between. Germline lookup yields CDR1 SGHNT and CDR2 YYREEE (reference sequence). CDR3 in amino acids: CASSLDRGYGYTF. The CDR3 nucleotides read TGTGCCAGCAGCTTGGACCGGGGGTATGGCTACACCTTC.

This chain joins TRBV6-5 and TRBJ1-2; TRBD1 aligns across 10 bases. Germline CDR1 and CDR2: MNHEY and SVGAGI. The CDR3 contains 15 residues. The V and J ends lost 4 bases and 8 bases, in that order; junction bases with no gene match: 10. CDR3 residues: CASSSSGTGAGGYTF. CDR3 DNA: TGTGCCAGCAGTTCCTCCGGGACAGGGGCAGGGGGCTACACCTTC.

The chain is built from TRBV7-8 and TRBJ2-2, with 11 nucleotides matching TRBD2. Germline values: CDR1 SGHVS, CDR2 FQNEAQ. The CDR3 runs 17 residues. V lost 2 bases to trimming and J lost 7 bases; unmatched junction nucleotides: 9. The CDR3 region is CASSLISSGGNVGELFF. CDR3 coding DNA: TGTGCCAGCAGCTTAATCTCTAGCGGGGGGAACGTCGGGGAGCTGTTTTTT.

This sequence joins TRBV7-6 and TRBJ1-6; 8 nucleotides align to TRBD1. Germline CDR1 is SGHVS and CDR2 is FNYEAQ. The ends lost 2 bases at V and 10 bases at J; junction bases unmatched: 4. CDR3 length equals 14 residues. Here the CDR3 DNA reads TGTGCCAGCAGCTTACAGGGGGCGGGATCACCCCTCCACTTT. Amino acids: CASSLQGAGSPLHF.

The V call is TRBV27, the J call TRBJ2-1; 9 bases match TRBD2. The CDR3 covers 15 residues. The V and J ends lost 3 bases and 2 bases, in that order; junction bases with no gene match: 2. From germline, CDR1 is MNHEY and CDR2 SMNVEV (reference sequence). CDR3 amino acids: CASSLGGGAYNEQFF. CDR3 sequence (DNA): TGTGCCAGCAGTTTGGGCGGGGGGGCCTACAATGAGCAGTTCTTC.